This is a list of T cell receptor beta chains from one sample in a study of blood T cell repertoires in COVID-19. The protocol was immunoSEQ multiplex PCR, while the TCRdb copy is restricted to in-frame clones and leaves out a portion. The sample carries about 400,000 clones, 85% to 90% recorded once. The sample comprised PBMCs or T cells enriched from blood (not recorded which). Source of these receptors: a woman between 45 and 65 years old who had recovered from COVID-19. Both conserved end residues are part of each CDR3. Each record gives: D gene, V gene, J gene, CDR3 length, clone size, CDR3 DNA, CDR3 protein. D genes are given only for firm matches. Part of the rows lack a size; the others show once, few, many or a class for expanded clones.

-	TRBV11-2	TRBJ1-6	14	-	TGTGCCAGCAGCGCGCGGGACTCAAATTCACCCCTCCACTTT	CASSARDSNSPLHF
-	TRBV6-5	TRBJ2-2	13	-	TGTGCCAGCACAAAGGGGCCCGGCGGGGAGCTGTTTTTT	CASTKGPGGELFF
TRBD1	TRBV15	TRBJ1-6	15	-	TGTGCCACCAGCAGCGACAGGGCGAATAATTCACCCCTCCACTTT	CATSSDRANNSPLHF
-	TRBV12-5	TRBJ1-1	14	once	TGTGCTAGTGGTTTGACGAGTTTGTACACTGAAGCTTTCTTT	CASGLTSLYTEAFF
-	TRBV18	TRBJ1-1	15	few	TGTGCCAGCACAGGACCCCGGGGGGTGAACACTGAAGCTTTCTTT	CASTGPRGVNTEAFF
-	TRBV12-3/TRBV12-4	TRBJ1-2	12	once	TGTGCCAGCGGCCCGGGGGAGCATGGCTACACCTTC	CASGPGEHGYTF
TRBD1	TRBV10-1	TRBJ1-5	15	-	TGCGCCAGTAGTTTTCCAGGGGGCAAACATCAGCCCCAGCATTTT	CASSFPGGKHQPQHF
-	TRBV29-1	TRBJ1-2	14	-	TGCAGCGTTGAGAGGGGAGGTGACTTCTATGGCTACACCTTC	CSVERGGDFYGYTF
-	TRBV30	TRBJ2-2	12	-	TGTGCCTGGAGTAGGGGCACCGGGGAGCTGTTTTTT	CAWSRGTGELFF
TRBD1	TRBV28	TRBJ1-3	17	-	TGTGCCAGCAGCCTGACCTCGGACAGGGGGAGTGGAAACACCATATATTTT	CASSLTSDRGSGNTIYF
TRBD2	TRBV4-1	TRBJ2-2	18	-	TGCGCCAGCAGCCAAGAAAGTCTAGCGGGGACGAACACCGGGGAGCTGTTTTTT	CASSQESLAGTNTGELFF
-	TRBV5-6	TRBJ2-2	16	-	TGTGCCAGCAGCCCGGTTTCCGGGTCGATCACCGGGGAGCTGTTTTTT	CASSPVSGSITGELFF
-	TRBV7-2	TRBJ2-7	14	few	TGTGCCAGCAGCTTAATTTCCAGCTCCTACGAGCAGTACTTC	CASSLISSSYEQYF
-	TRBV27	TRBJ2-1	16	once	TGTGCCAGCAGTTTGGACGCGGGGACCTCCTACAATGAGCAGTTCTTC	CASSLDAGTSYNEQFF
TRBD1	TRBV5-1	TRBJ2-2	14	-	TGCGCCAGCAGCTGGGACAGGGAAACCGGGGAGCTGTTTTTT	CASSWDRETGELFF
-	TRBV6-5	TRBJ1-2	13	-	TGTGCCAGCAGTCCCAGGCGGGAAAATGGCTACACCTTC	CASSPRRENGYTF
-	TRBV27	TRBJ1-1	13	-	TGTGCCAGCCGACTAGGGGTGAACACTGAAGCTTTCTTT	CASRLGVNTEAFF
-	TRBV5-1	TRBJ2-5	16	once	TGCGCCAGCAGCTTGGTAGGCCGGGGACTCCAAGAGACCCAGTACTTC	CASSLVGRGLQETQYF
TRBD2	TRBV3-1/TRBV3-2	TRBJ2-1	14	few	TGTGCCAGCAGTCTAGCGGGGAGTGGAAGTGAGCAGTTCTTC	CASSLAGSGSEQFF
TRBD1	TRBV5-6	TRBJ1-1	14	-	TGTGCCAGCAGCTCCTTCGGACAGGGCACTGAAGCTTTCTTT	CASSSFGQGTEAFF
-	TRBV27	TRBJ2-1	14	-	TGTGCCAGCAGTTTAAATTGGCAGGGGAATGAGCAGTTCTTC	CASSLNWQGNEQFF
-	TRBV19	TRBJ1-5	14	-	TGTGCCAGTAGCGGCGGGGTTTCGAATCAGCCCCAGCATTTT	CASSGGVSNQPQHF
TRBD1	TRBV29-1	TRBJ1-3	15	-	TGCAGCGTTGAAGATGGTGGACAGGGGGGAAACACCATATATTTT	CSVEDGGQGGNTIYF
-	TRBV6-5	TRBJ1-2	15	-	TGTGCCAGCAGTTCCGTAAGCAGGGTTCGCGATGGCTACACCTTC	CASSSVSRVRDGYTF
-	TRBV24-1	TRBJ2-6	13	-	TGTGCCACCAGCCTATTAAGGGCCAACGTCCTGACTTTC	CATSLLRANVLTF
TRBD2	TRBV9	TRBJ2-1	15	once	TGTGCCAGCAGCGTAGGGACTAGCGGGGGGGATCAGCAGTTCTTC	CASSVGTSGGDQQFF
-	TRBV2	TRBJ2-3	16	once	TGTGCCAGCAGTGGGGGGCGACTAGCCTGGGCAGATACGCAGTATTTT	CASSGGRLAWADTQYF
-	TRBV19	TRBJ1-5	17	-	TGTGCCAGTAAAGCGACAGGCTCCTTTGGCAGCAATCAGCCCCAGCATTTT	CASKATGSFGSNQPQHF
-	TRBV13	TRBJ1-4	16	-	TGTGCCAGCAGCACCTCGACGGGGGAGGGTAATGAAAAACTGTTTTTT	CASSTSTGEGNEKLFF
-	TRBV5-1	TRBJ2-3	16	-	TGCGCCAGCAGCCTCCAAAGCGGTTATAGCACAGATACGCAGTATTTT	CASSLQSGYSTDTQYF
TRBD2	TRBV7-2	TRBJ2-7	13	-	TGTGCCAGCACCTGGGCGGGGGCCTACGAGCAGTACTTC	CASTWAGAYEQYF
-	TRBV4-1	TRBJ1-3	15	few	TGCGCCAGCAGCCAATCTCCAGGGACTGGAAACACCATATATTTT	CASSQSPGTGNTIYF
TRBD2	TRBV2	TRBJ2-3	14	-	TGTGCCGGGTCTAGCGGGGCCTTCACAGATACGCAGTATTTT	CAGSSGAFTDTQYF
-	TRBV6-5	TRBJ1-6	15	-	TGTGCCAGCATCAGGCGTCGAGGGGGTCATTCACCCCTCCACTTT	CASIRRRGGHSPLHF
TRBD1	TRBV5-1	TRBJ2-5	13	-	TGCGCCAGCAGCTTCCCAGGGGGAGAGACCCAGTACTTC	CASSFPGGETQYF
TRBD1	TRBV28	TRBJ1-2	15	-	TGTGCCAGCAGCCCCCCGAACAGGGGGTCCTATGGCTACACCTTC	CASSPPNRGSYGYTF
-	TRBV11-2	TRBJ1-4	16	-	TGTGCCAGCAGCTCACCCTCCGGGGGTGTACGGGAAAAACTGTTTTTT	CASSSPSGGVREKLFF
TRBD1	TRBV19	TRBJ1-4	16	-	TGTGCCAGTAGTCTCATTACCGGGACAGGGTATGAAAAACTGTTTTTT	CASSLITGTGYEKLFF
TRBD1	TRBV29-1	TRBJ1-1	13	-	TGCAGCGTACCAGGGGGTTTGGACACTGAAGCTTTCTTT	CSVPGGLDTEAFF
TRBD1	TRBV2	TRBJ1-2	13	-	TGTGCCAGCCACCCAAACAACAGGGGAGGCTACACCTTC	CASHPNNRGGYTF
-	TRBV9	TRBJ2-7	16	-	TGTGCCAGCAGCGTAGCTACAGGAACCCGCTCCTACGAGCAGTACTTC	CASSVATGTRSYEQYF
-	TRBV27	TRBJ1-2	14	-	TGTGCCAGCAGTTTATCGTGGGGGCAGGGTGGCTACACCTTC	CASSLSWGQGGYTF
TRBD1	TRBV7-9	TRBJ1-1	14	-	TGTGCCAGCAGCTGGAGACAGGGGGCCACTGAAGCTTTCTTT	CASSWRQGATEAFF
TRBD1	TRBV27	TRBJ1-2	17	few	TGTGCCAGCAGGACCGTTAGAGACAGGGGGAGAGACTATGGCTACACCTTC	CASRTVRDRGRDYGYTF
TRBD2	TRBV11-2	TRBJ2-5	15	-	TGTGCCAGCAGCTTTTCGGGGGGGCCGGGGGAGACCCAGTACTTC	CASSFSGGPGETQYF
-	TRBV7-3	TRBJ2-1	16	-	TGTGCCAGCAGCCCATTTGGGGGGGCAGCTTTTGGTGAGCAGTTCTTC	CASSPFGGAAFGEQFF
TRBD2	TRBV5-1	TRBJ2-7	15	-	TGCGCCACCAAACTCCTATGGGGGGGTGCTAACGAGCAGTACTTC	CATKLLWGGANEQYF
-	TRBV7-9	TRBJ1-2	13	-	TGTGCCAGCAGCTTCTCAGGGACTTTAGGCTACACCTTC	CASSFSGTLGYTF
TRBD2	TRBV29-1	TRBJ2-7	13	-	TGCAGCGTTGGGACTAGCGGGGGATACGAGCAGTACTTC	CSVGTSGGYEQYF
TRBD2	TRBV2	TRBJ2-7	14	-	TGTGCCAGCAAGGGACTAGCGGGGGTCTACGAGCAGTACTTC	CASKGLAGVYEQYF
-	TRBV6-1	TRBJ1-5	14	-	TGTGCCAGCAGTGAAGTTCTTCAGGATCAGCCCCAGCATTTT	CASSEVLQDQPQHF
-	TRBV28	TRBJ1-1	13	-	TGTGCCAGCAGGCCGGGGGTATTCGCTGAAGCTTTCTTT	CASRPGVFAEAFF
TRBD2	TRBV4-2	TRBJ2-3	17	-	TGTGCCAGCAGCCACCAACCCGGGACTAGCGGAGCAGATACGCAGTATTTT	CASSHQPGTSGADTQYF
-	TRBV12-3/TRBV12-4	TRBJ2-5	13	-	TGTGCCAGCAGCGGGAGGGGGCTGGTGACCCAGTACTTC	CASSGRGLVTQYF